This TCR beta chain was captured by sequencing in a study of shared clonotypes between healthy human individuals. Across the study: CD4 naive and CD4 memory each took three plates per donor, while CD8 naive took two and CD8 memory one. Findings and caveats of the study: Naive subsets, compared against memory subsets, generally had larger estimated richness values.

Produced via immunoSEQ multiplex PCR; TCRdb's table is partial and in-frame only. Of approximately 2.4 million clones in the sample, about 94% were seen once. The V end was cut by 5 bases, the J end by 11 bases, with 19 bases between. CDR1 and CDR2 (germline): SNHLY, FYNNEI. The CDR3 spans 14 residues. As to this clone: Its antigen is unidentified.

The genes are TRBV2 and TRBJ1-5; D perhaps matches TRBD1 (5 bases). The sequence was collected from a man aged 18 to 35 in good health. Sequencing used naive CD4+ T cells sorted from blood. The subset is: CD45RA+ positively selected. CDR3 protein: CASSRDGVFEAQHF. CDR3 nucleotide sequence: TGTGCCAGCAGTCGGGACGGCGTTTTCGAGGCCCAGCATTTT.